This T cell receptor beta chain was recorded in a study of blood T cell repertoires in COVID-19. Study summary: The United States, Italy and Spain supplied acute and convalescent COVID-19 samples. From T cells, B-cell-depleted T cells, or PBMCs came the material, which was cDNA or gDNA.

CDR1 and CDR2 (germline): SGHVS, FQNEAQ. V lost 4 bases to trimming and J lost 0 bases; unmatched junction nucleotides: 11. There are 18 residues in the CDR3. In the original analysis: Scientists estimated how many nucleated cells there were by amplifying reference gene primers. Some clones are missing from TCRdb's copy, which holds only in-frame ones; the method was immunoSEQ multiplex PCR. That table gives V, J and clone size, and the DNA gave D and trimming. The sample holds some 250,000 clones, 88% seen once. This chain joins TRBV7-8 and TRBJ2-1; TRBD2 agrees at 8 bases. The sequencing input was peripheral blood. This receptor was taken from a woman in her thirties or forties who had recovered from COVID-19. The chain's CDR3 is CASSSVGGRRGSYNEQFF. In DNA, the CDR3 is TGTGCCAGCAGCTCTGTGGGCGGGAGGAGAGGCTCCTACAATGAGCAGTTCTTC. Full variable domain (remainder filled in from reference TRBV7-8 and TRBJ2-1): GAGVSQSPRYKVAKRGQDVALRCDPISGHVSLFWYQQALGQGPEFLTYFQNEAQLDKSGLPSDRFFAERPEGSVSTLKIQRTQQEDSAVYLCASSSVGGRRGSYNEQFFGPGTRLTVL.